The present T cell receptor beta chain was sequenced within a study of regulatory T cells in long-lasting Graves disease. Study-wide results and limits: Newly diagnosed Graves' patients exceeded persistent ones in TCR diversity.

This clonotype was recorded once. Its antigen is not known. This sample's time point: newly diagnosed GD, antithyroid drugs for less than 3 months. PBMC-derived RNA was used for the TCR library. Graves' disease diagnosis relied on American Thyroid Association guidelines. For TCR beta, libraries came from iRepertoire HTBI primers and Arm-PCR of CDR3 regions. TCRdb reprocessed the multiplex PCR reads with MiXCR, giving one entry per CDR3 protein. The sample carries almost 450,000 distinct CDR3 sequences, around 15% recorded once. The junction had 14 bases not matched to a gene; V was cut back by 5 bases and J by 7 bases. Germline lookup yields CDR1 SEHNR and CDR2 FQNEAQ (reference sequence). The CDR3 spans 16 residues. This sample was shared with a second study, whose subject was T cells in Graves' hyperthyroidism and ophthalmopathy.

This TCR came from a woman in her twenties or thirties with Graves disease. The rearrangement joins TRBV7-9 to TRBJ2-1; 7 nucleotides agree with TRBD2. Sample: peripheral blood mononuclear cells (PBMCs), taken at new diagnosis, from a patient treated with antithyroid drugs. The CDR3 DNA follows: TGTGCCAGCAGCCCTTTAGGAGGGAGGGCCGTTAATGAGCAGTTCTTC. This encodes CASSPLGGRAVNEQFF.